These 14 T cell receptor beta chains came from one sample sequenced in a study of shared clonotypes between healthy human individuals. The method was immunoSEQ multiplex PCR; TCRdb's version includes in-frame clones alone and lacks a portion of them. The sample consists of 2 million to 2.5 million clones, around 95% of them appearing once. What was sequenced was naive CD4+ T cells sorted from blood. Sample subset: CD45RA+ positively selected. The receptors were gathered from a man in his late teens or twenties in good health.

A note on this clone: Germline and junction disagree at one end, which may indicate a read error. The V gene is TRBV2, the J gene TRBJ2-5, with D possibly TRBD1 on 5 matching bases. Germline V gene sequence: CDR1 SNHLY, CDR2 FYNNEI. CDR3 length equals 10 residues. CDR3 in DNA: TGTGCCAGCAGAGGACAAAAGGTCCACTTC. Translated: CASRGQKVHF.

The V and J genes are TRBV5-1 and TRBJ2-3; 9 nucleotides match TRBD1. V was clipped by 4 bases and J by 3 bases; unmatched bases: 6. This CDR3 is built from 15 residues. Per the germline V gene, CDR1 is SGHRS and CDR2 is YFSETQ. The CDR3 sequence is CASSPGQGNTDTQYF. DNA of the CDR3: TGCGCCAGCAGCCCCGGACAGGGGAATACAGATACGCAGTATTTT.

The J gene is TRBJ1-1, the V gene TRBV10-3; no reliable D call. The CDR3 has 14 residues. Germline CDR1 reads ENHRY; CDR2 reads SYGVKD. Trimming took off 3 bases at V and 0 bases at J, with 8 bases between the two ends. For the CDR3, the DNA is TGTGCCATCAGTGACAGTTCGATGAACACTGAAGCTTTCTTT. Its translation is CAISDSSMNTEAFF.

The chain is built from TRBV5-1 and TRBJ2-7; 8 bases align to TRBD2. Germline lookup yields CDR1 SGHRS and CDR2 YFSETQ. This CDR3 is built from 14 residues. V shed 0 bases and J 4 bases; nucleotides not matched to a gene: 3. The CDR3 DNA is TGCGCCAGCAGCTTGGATGGGACTAGGTACGAGCAGTACTTC. This codes for CASSLDGTRYEQYF.

This chain links TRBV7-2 with TRBJ2-3; TRBD1 aligns across 9 bases. The CDR3 is made up of 16 amino acids. CDR1 and CDR2 from the germline V gene are SGHTA and FQGNSA. J gave up 3 bases and V 2 bases, and 6 bases lay outside the gene matches. CDR3 sequence: CASSLFGTGWTDTQYF. CDR3 DNA: TGTGCCAGCAGCTTATTCGGGACAGGGTGGACAGATACGCAGTATTTT.

Of note for this clone: The same CDR3 can be traced to other DNA sequences in this sample. The rearrangement joins TRBV6-5 to TRBJ2-7; 7 bases line up with TRBD1. The V and J ends lost 6 bases and 6 bases, in that order; junction bases with no gene match: 5. CDR1 is MNHEY, CDR2 SVGAGI, per germline. The CDR3 contains 12 residues. The CDR3 coding sequence is TGTGCCAGCAGCCGGACAGGCGGCGAGCAGTACTTC. It translates to CASSRTGGEQYF.

This clone is a singleton in its sample. The chain is built from TRBV18 and TRBJ1-5; unclear D gene. V was trimmed by 3 bases and J by 5 bases, leaving 8 bases between them. This CDR3 has 13 residues. CDR1 is KGHSH, CDR2 LQKENI, per germline. Here the CDR3 DNA reads TGTGCCAGCTCACCCGACGTCTATCAGCCCCAGCATTTT. It yields the protein CASSPDVYQPQHF. The whole variable domain, remainder taken from reference TRBV18 and TRBJ1-5, is NAGVMQNPRHLVRRRGQEARLRCSPMKGHSHVYWYRQLPEEGLKFMVYLQKENIIDESGMPKERFSAEFPKEGPSILRIQQVVRGDSAAYFCASSPDVYQPQHFGDGTRLSIL.

Regarding this clone: At the DNA level, this CDR3 is encoded by other sequences in the same sample as well. This sequence joins TRBV5-4 and TRBJ1-2; unclear D gene. The V and J ends lost 3 bases and 4 bases respectively, with 10 bases between them. Looked up from germline, CDR1 is SGHNT and CDR2 is YYREEE (reference sequence). This CDR3 is built from 13 residues. The DNA of the CDR3 is TGTGCCAGCAGCTCGGACGGCATCTATGGCTACACCTTC. Its translation is CASSSDGIYGYTF.

This chain joins TRBV10-1 and TRBJ2-2; 9 positions match TRBD2. V was clipped by 7 bases and J by 0 bases; unmatched bases: 9. This CDR3 is built from 17 residues. CDR1 WNHNN and CDR2 SYGVQD come from the germline V gene (reference sequence). CDR3 residues: CASTPGTSSANTGELFF. The CDR3 nucleotides are TGCGCCAGCACCCCGGGGACTAGCAGCGCGAACACCGGGGAGCTGTTTTTT.

The V and J genes are TRBV11-3 and TRBJ2-1, with 8 bases that match TRBD1. The germline V gene has CDR1 SGHNT and CDR2 YENEEA. The CDR3 length is 12 residues. With 5 bases clipped from V and 10 bases from J, the junction kept 4 bases outside the gene matches. The CDR3 protein is CASSPGQDEQFF. The DNA for the CDR3 is TGTGCCAGCAGCCCGGGACAGGACGAGCAGTTCTTC.

The CDR3 loop reads CASSFSGQGNEKLFF. Written as DNA, the CDR3 is TGTGCCAGCAGCTTCTCCGGACAGGGCAACGAAAAACTGTTTTTT. J is TRBJ1-4 and V is TRBV5-4, with 8 bases aligning to TRBD1. Germline values: CDR1 SGHNT, CDR2 YYREEE (reference sequence). The ends lost 2 bases at V and 8 bases at J; junction bases unmatched: 8. The CDR3 has 15 amino acids.

The chain recombines TRBV5-4 with TRBJ2-7; 10 bases are shared with TRBD2. V shed 3 bases and J 6 bases; nucleotides not matched to a gene: 3. Germline V gene sequence: CDR1 SGHNT, CDR2 YYREEE (reference sequence). The CDR3 length is 13 residues. CDR3 sequence: CASSSSGRGEQYF. The CDR3, as DNA: TGTGCCAGCAGCTCCAGCGGGAGGGGCGAGCAGTACTTC.

V usage is TRBV5-4 and J usage is TRBJ2-7, with TRBD1 identical over 7 bases. CDR3 size: 13 residues. The germline V gene encodes CDR1 SGHNT and CDR2 YYREEE (reference sequence). The J segment lost 5 bases and the V segment lost 2 bases, leaving 4 bases of the junction unmatched. CDR3 coding DNA: TGTGCCAGCAGCTTACAGGGGCTCAACGAGCAGTACTTC. Translation gives CASSLQGLNEQYF.

The gene calls are TRBV6-6 and TRBJ1-2; a possible D gene is TRBD1 (6 bases). This CDR3 has 14 residues. Per the germline V gene, CDR1 is MNHNY and CDR2 is SVGAGI (reference sequence). The V gene lost 4 bases and the J gene lost 2 bases, with 11 bases spanning the gap. CDR3 nucleotides: TGTGCCAGCAGTTGGGAGCAGGGGAACTATGGCTACACCTTC. Its translation is CASSWEQGNYGYTF.